The entry below gives a single T cell receptor beta chain sequence along with its context. These data come from a study of blood T cell repertoires in COVID-19. Study at large: COVID-19 samples from acute and convalescent phases originated in the United States, Italy and Spain. Sample material is recorded as cDNA or gDNA derived from T cells, B-cell-depleted T cells, or PBMCs.

As originally analysed: By means of reference gene primer amplification, nucleated cell counts were estimated. Generated by immunoSEQ multiplex PCR, the TCRdb table keeps only in-frame clones and is missing some. D and trimming were read from the DNA, whereas the V and J calls and clone size are those reported in that table. This sample has about 200,000 clones; more than 75% occur once, and the top ten carry about 4.8%. The germline V and J ends were trimmed by 1 base and 5 bases, with 5 bases remaining between them. Germline V gene data show CDR1 as KGHSH and CDR2 as LQKENI. CDR3 length: 13 amino acids.

The specimen sequenced was peripheral blood. The receptor was derived from a man aged 45 to 65 with acute or convalescent COVID-19. The chain links TRBV18 to TRBJ1-4; no definite D call. CDR3 coding DNA: TGTGCCAGCTCACCACAGGAGAATGAAAAACTGTTTTTT. It encodes CASSPQENEKLFF.